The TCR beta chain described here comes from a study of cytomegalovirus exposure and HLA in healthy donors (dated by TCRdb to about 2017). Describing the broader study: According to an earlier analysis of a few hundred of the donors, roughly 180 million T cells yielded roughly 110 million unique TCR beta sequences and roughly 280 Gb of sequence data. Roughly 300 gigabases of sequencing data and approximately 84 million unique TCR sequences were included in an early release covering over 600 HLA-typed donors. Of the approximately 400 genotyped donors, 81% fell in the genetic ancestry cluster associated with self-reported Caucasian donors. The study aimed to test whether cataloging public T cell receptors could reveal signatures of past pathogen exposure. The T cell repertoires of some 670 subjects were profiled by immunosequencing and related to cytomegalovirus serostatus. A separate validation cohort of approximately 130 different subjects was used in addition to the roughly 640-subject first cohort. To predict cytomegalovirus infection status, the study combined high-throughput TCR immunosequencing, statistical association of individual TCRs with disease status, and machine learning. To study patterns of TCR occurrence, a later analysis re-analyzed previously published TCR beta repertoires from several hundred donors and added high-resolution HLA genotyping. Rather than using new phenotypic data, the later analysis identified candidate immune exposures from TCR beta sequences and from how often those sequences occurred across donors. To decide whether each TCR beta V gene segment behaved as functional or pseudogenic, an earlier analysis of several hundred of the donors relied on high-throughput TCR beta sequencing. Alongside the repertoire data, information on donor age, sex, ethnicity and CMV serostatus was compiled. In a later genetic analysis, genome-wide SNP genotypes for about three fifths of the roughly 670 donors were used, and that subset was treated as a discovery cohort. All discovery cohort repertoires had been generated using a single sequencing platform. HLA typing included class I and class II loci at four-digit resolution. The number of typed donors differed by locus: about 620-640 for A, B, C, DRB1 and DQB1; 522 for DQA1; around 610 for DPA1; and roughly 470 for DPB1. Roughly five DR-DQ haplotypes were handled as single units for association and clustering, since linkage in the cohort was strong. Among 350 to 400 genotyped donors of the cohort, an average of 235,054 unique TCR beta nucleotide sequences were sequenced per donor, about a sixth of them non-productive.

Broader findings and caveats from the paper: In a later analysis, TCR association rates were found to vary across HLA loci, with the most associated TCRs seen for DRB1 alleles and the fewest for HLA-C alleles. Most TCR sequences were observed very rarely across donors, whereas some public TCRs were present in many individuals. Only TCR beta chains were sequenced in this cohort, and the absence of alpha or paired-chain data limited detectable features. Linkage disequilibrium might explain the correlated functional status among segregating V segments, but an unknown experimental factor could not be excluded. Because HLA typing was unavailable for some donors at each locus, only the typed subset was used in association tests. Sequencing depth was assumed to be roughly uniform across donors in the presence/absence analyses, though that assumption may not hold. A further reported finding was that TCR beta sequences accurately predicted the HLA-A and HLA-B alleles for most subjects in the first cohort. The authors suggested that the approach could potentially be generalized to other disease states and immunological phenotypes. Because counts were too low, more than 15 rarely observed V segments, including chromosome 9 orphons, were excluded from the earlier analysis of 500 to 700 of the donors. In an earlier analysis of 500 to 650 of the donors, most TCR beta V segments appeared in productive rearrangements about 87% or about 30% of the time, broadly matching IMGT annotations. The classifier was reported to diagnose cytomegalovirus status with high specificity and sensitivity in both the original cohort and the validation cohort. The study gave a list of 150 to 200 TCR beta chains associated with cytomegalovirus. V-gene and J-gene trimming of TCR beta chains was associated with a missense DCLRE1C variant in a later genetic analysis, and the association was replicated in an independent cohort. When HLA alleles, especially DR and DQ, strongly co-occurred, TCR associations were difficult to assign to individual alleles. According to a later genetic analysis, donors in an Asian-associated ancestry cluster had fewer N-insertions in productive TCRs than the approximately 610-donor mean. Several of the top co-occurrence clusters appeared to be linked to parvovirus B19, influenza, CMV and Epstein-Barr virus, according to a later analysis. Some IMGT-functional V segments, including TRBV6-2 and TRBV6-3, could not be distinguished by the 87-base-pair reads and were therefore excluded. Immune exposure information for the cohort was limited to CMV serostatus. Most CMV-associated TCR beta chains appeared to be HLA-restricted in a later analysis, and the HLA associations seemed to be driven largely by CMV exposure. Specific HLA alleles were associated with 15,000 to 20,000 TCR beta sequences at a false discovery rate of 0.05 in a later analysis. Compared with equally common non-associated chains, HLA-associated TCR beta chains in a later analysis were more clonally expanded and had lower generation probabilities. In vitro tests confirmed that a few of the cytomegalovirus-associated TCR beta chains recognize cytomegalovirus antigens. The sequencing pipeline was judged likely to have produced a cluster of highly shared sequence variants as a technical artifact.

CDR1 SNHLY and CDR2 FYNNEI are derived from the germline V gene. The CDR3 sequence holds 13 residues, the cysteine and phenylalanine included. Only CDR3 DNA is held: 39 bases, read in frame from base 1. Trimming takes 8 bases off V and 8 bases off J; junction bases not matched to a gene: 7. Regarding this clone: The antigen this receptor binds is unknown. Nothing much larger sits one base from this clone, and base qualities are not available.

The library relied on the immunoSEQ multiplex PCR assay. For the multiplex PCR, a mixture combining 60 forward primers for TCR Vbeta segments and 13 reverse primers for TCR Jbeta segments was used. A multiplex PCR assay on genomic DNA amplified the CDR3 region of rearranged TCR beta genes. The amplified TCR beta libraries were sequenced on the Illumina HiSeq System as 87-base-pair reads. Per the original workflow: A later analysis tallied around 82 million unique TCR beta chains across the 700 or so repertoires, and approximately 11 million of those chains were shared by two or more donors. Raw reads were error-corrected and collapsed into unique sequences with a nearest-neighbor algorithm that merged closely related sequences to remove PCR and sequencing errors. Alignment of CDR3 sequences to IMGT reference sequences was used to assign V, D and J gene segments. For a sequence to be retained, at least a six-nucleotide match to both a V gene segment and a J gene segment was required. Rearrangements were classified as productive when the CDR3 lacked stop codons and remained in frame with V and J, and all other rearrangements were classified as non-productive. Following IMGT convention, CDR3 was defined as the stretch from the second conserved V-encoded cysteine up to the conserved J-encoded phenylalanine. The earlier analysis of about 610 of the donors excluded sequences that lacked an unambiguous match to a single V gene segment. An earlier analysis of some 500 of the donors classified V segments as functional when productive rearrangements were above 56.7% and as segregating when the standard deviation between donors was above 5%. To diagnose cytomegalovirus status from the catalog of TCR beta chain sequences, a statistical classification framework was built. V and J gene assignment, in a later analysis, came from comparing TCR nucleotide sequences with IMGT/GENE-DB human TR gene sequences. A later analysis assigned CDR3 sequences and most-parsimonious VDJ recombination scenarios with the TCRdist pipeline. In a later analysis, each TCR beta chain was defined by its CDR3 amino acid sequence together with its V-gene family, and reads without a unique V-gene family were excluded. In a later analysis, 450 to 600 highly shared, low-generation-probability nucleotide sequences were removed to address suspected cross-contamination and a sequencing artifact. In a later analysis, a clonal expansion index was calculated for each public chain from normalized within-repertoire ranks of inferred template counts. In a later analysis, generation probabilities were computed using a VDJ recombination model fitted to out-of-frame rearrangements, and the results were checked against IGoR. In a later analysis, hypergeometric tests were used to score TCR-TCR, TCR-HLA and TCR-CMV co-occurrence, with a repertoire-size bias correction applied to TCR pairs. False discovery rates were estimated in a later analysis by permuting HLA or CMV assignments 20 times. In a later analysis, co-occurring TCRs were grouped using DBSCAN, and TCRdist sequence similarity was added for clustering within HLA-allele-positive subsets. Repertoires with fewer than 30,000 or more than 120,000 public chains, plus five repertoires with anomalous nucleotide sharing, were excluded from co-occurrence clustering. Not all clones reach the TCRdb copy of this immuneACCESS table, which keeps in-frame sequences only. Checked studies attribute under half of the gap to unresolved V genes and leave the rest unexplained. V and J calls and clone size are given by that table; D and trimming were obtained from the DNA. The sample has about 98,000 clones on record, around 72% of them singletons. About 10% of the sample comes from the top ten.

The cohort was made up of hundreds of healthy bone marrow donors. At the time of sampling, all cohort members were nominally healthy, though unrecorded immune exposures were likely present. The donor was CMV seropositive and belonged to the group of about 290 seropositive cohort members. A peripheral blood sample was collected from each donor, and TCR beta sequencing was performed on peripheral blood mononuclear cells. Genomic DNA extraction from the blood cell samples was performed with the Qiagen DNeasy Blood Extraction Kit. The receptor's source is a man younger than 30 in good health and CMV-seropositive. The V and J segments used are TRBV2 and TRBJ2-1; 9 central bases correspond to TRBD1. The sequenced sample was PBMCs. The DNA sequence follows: TGTGCCAGCCGGACAGGGGACTCCGATGAGCAGTTCTTC. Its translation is CASRTGDSDEQFF.